This T cell receptor (beta chain) was captured in a study of OX40 agonist ivuxolimab in advanced cancers. Study overall: The drug used for patients, ivuxolimab, was an agonistic anti-OX40 (CD134) antibody. All patients had ivuxolimab intravenously every 2 weeks at 0.01 to 10 mg/kg. The study, taken as a whole, reports: The study found that CD8+ T cells averaged more expanded clones than CD4+. Patients who responded partially at 0.1-3.0 mg/kg showed clonal expansion ranking among the lowest.

The protocol was immunoSEQ multiplex PCR, while the TCRdb copy is restricted to in-frame clones and leaves out a portion. The table has roughly 91,000 clones, 70% to 90% seen once. In its sample, this clone was seen once. The antigen remains undetermined. This sequence originates from an adult with an advanced solid tumor such as melanoma, head and neck, liver or kidney cancer. Material: CD4+ or CD8+ T cells sorted from blood, obtained in a trial of the OX40 agonist ivuxolimab.

The CDR3 DNA is TGTGCCAGCTCACCAGATTGGGGATTCTCTGGAAACACCATATATTTT. As protein: CASSPDWGFSGNTIYF. The chain links TRBV18 to TRBJ1-3; no definite D call. The CDR3 is 16 residues long. The V gene lost 2 bases and the J gene lost 0 bases, with 11 bases spanning the gap. Germline CDR1 reads KGHSH; CDR2 reads LQKENI.